This TCR beta chain was retrieved from a study of OX40 agonist ivuxolimab in advanced cancers. For the study at large: Patients were infused with ivuxolimab every 2 weeks at 0.01 to 10 mg/kg.

This table comes from immunoSEQ multiplex PCR, and its TCRdb copy is limited to in-frame clones, with some not included. The sample contains 34,000 or so clones, roughly 79% of which appear only once. Germline V lookup: CDR1 LNHDA, CDR2 SQIVND (reference sequence). Trimming cost V 4 bases and J 7 bases, with 17 bases left between them. The CDR3 spans 15 residues. This TCR came from an adult with an advanced solid tumor such as melanoma, head and neck, liver or kidney cancer. The chain recombines TRBV19 with TRBJ2-1, with D uncertain. Sequenced material: CD4+ or CD8+ T cells sorted from blood, taken in a trial of the OX40 agonist ivuxolimab. CDR3 protein: CASSTPRGRHNEQFF. The CDR3 region has the DNA TGTGCCAGTAGTACGCCCCGAGGACGCCATAATGAGCAGTTCTTC.